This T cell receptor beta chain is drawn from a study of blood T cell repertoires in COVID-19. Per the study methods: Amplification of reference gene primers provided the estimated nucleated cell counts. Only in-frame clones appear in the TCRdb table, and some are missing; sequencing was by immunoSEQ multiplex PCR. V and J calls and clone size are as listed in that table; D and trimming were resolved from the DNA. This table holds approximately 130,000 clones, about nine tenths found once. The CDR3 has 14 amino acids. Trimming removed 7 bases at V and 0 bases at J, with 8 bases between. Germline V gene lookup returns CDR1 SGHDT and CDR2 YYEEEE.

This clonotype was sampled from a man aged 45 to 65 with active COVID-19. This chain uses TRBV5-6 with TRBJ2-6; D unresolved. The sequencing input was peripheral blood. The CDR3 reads CASSSYSGANVLTF. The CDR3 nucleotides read TGTGCCAGCTCGAGTTACTCTGGGGCCAACGTCCTGACTTTC.